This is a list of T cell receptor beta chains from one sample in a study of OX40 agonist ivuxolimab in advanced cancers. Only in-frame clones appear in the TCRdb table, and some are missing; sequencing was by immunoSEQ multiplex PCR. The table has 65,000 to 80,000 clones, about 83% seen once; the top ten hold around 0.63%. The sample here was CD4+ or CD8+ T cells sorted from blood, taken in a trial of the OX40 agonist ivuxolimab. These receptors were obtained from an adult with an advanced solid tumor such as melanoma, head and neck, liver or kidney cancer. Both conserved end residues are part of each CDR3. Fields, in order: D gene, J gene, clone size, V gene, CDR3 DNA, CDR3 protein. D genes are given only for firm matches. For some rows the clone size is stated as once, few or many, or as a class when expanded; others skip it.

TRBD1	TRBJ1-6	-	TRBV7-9	TGTGCCAGCAGTGGACAGGTTGATAATTCACCCCTCCACTTT	CASSGQVDNSPLHF
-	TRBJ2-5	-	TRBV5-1	TGCGCCAGCAGTTGGGGGGAGACCCAGTACTTC	CASSWGETQYF
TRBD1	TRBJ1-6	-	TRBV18	TGTGCCAGCTCACCAACCCAGGGGGGCAATTCACCCCTCCACTTT	CASSPTQGGNSPLHF
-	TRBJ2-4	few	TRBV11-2	TGTGCCAGCAGCTTAGACCGGGGTTTCGGGAACATTCAGTACTTC	CASSLDRGFGNIQYF
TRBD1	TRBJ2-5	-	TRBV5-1	TGCGCCAGCAGCTTGGCGACAGGGCAGGAGACCCAGTACTTC	CASSLATGQETQYF
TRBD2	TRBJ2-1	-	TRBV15	TGTGCCACCAGCAGAGCTAGCGGGGGGTTCAATGAGCAGTTCTTC	CATSRASGGFNEQFF
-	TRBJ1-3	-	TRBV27	TGTGCCAGCAGAGGGCCCGGAAACACCATATATTTT	CASRGPGNTIYF
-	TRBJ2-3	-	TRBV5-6	TGTGCCAGCAGCTTATGGAGCACAGATACGCAGTATTTT	CASSLWSTDTQYF
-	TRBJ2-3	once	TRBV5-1	TGCGCCAGCAGTATAGGGCCCACAGATACGCAGTATTTT	CASSIGPTDTQYF
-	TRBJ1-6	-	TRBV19	TGTGCCAGTAGTATAGGATCGGGACGGAGGTATAATTCACCCCTCCACTTT	CASSIGSGRRYNSPLHF
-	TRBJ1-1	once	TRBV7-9	TGTGCCAGCAGCTCAACCTGGGACGTCATGAACACTGAAGCTTTCTTT	CASSSTWDVMNTEAFF
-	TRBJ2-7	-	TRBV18	TGTGCCAGCTCACCCGGGACCGAATCCTACGAGCAGTACTTC	CASSPGTESYEQYF
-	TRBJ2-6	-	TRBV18	TGTGCCAGCTCACCAAGTTACAGGGGGGGCTCTGGGGCCAACGTCCTGACTTTC	CASSPSYRGGSGANVLTF
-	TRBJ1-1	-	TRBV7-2	TGTGCCAGCAGCTTAGGCCTCCGGACGCTTAACACTGAAGCTTTCTTT	CASSLGLRTLNTEAFF
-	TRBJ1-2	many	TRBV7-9	TGTGCCAGCACCCCTTCGGGGGGAAGAAAATGGACTAACTATGGCTACACCTTC	CASTPSGGRKWTNYGYTF
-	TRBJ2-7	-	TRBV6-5	TGTGCCAGCAGTTTCTCAAGTGGCTACGAGCAGTACTTC	CASSFSSGYEQYF
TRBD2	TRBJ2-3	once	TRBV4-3	TGCGCCAGCAGCCCTATCGGGGGGGGGCCCCCAGATACGCAGTATTTT	CASSPIGGGPPDTQYF